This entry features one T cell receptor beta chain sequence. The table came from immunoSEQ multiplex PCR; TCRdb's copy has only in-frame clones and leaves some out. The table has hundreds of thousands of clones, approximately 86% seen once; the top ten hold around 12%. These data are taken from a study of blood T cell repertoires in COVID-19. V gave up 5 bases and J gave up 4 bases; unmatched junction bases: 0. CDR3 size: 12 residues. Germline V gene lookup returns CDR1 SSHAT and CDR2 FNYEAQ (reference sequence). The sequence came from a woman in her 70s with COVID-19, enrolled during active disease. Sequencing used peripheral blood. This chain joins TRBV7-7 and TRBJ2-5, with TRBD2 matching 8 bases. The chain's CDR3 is CASSRGGETQYF. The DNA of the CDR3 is TGTGCCAGCAGCCGGGGGGGAGAGACCCAGTACTTC.